What follows is one TCR beta chain and its context. Its antigen has not been determined. One end of the junction is discordant with germline, which a read error may explain. The sample has other DNA sequences that encode this CDR3 too. These data originate in a study of blood T cell repertoires in COVID-19 (dated by TCRdb to 2020 to 2021). About the investigation overall: Samples from collaborators originated in the United States, Italy and Spain and spanned both the acute and convalescent phases of COVID-19. The material from the prospective study consisted of cDNA or gDNA derived from T cells, B-cell-depleted T cells, or PBMCs. The dataset comprised deeply sampled blood TCRbeta repertoires from subjects exposed to, actively infected with, or recovered from COVID-19. The repertoires were released in a freely available public database intended as a resource for research on the immune response to SARS-CoV-2. Samples were obtained from the ongoing ImmuneRACE study (first 160 participants) and from approximately 1,200 subjects provided by 6 global collaborators. The sample metadata nearly always contained a de-identified subject ID, COVID-19 status, age in years and sex. Where HLA class I and class II types were available, the types were taken from metadata supplied by the sample provider, not from assay-based typing. What the research found in general, with its limitations: The quantity of clinical and demographic metadata differed by source and by participant and was supplied without curation.

Whole blood was collected in K2EDTA tubes by collaborating institutions according to the institutions' own protocols. For TCRbeta analysis, collaborator samples were shipped as frozen whole blood, as isolated PBMCs, or as DNA extracted from either sample type. From the cysteine up to the phenylalanine, the CDR3 has a length of 15 residues. Only CDR3 DNA remains: 45 bases, in frame from the first base. CDR1 KGHDR and CDR2 SFDVKD are derived from the germline V gene. The immunoSEQ Assay, a bias-controlled multiplex PCR, was used to amplify TCRbeta CDR3 regions from genomic DNA. The original methods were these. The number of nucleated cells in each sample was estimated by amplification of reference gene primers within the assay. To quantify the absolute abundance of each unique TCRbeta CDR3 rearrangement, sequence reads were collapsed and filtered. Productive Simpson clonality was computed per sample as the square root of Simpson's diversity index over productive rearrangements. TCRdb obtained this table from immuneACCESS and retained in-frame rearrangements with V and J assigned. These tables miss some clones; where compared with another copy, unresolved V genes account for less than half of the shortfall, and the remainder is unexplained. V and J calls and clone size follow that table, whereas D and trimming were derived from the DNA. In all, the sample holds 100,000 to 150,000 clones, and more than 60% of those were seen once. The ten most abundant clones make up approximately 2.1% of the sample.

This receptor was identified in a woman in her 70s with acute or convalescent COVID-19. Sequences were obtained from peripheral blood. Rearrangement joined TRBV24-1 to TRBJ1-4; the junction holds 9 bases that match TRBD1. CDR3 protein: CATSEPTGGAEKLFF. The bases are TGTGCTACCAGTGAACCGACAGGGGGGGCTGAAAAACTGTTTTTT.